This TCR beta chain was recorded in a study of memory CD4+ T cells and cytomegalovirus serostatus. Sequencing was performed with immunoSEQ multiplex PCR; in TCRdb, only in-frame clones are kept and a portion is missing. The sample shows about 39,000 clones, about 73% of them seen only once. Germline CDR1 reads SGHTA; CDR2 reads FQGNSA. Trimming removed 1 base from V and 8 bases from J; junction bases left unmatched: 4. The length of the CDR3 is 14 residues. This clone was seen only once. The sort gate was single viable CD3+CD4+CD8-CD45RO+ cells for memory CD4+ T cells. CD4+ T cells were isolated by positive magnetic selection.

The chain joins TRBV7-2 to TRBJ2-1, with 8 bases identical to TRBD2. The sequence derives from an adult in good health and CMV-seronegative. What was sequenced was memory CD4+ T cells from blood. In DNA, the CDR3 is TGTGCCAGCAGCTTAGGGACGGGGGGGCATGAGCAGTTCTTC. Its translation: CASSLGTGGHEQFF.